Given below is one TCR beta chain in context. The CDR3 runs to 14 residues. The J segment lost 2 bases and the V segment lost 5 bases, leaving 6 bases of the junction unmatched. The germline V gene has CDR1 SGHTA and CDR2 FQGNSA. The data originate from a study of blood T cell repertoires in COVID-19. Study details: Sites in the United States, Italy and Spain provided acute and convalescent COVID-19 samples. PBMCs, B-cell-depleted T cells, or T cells were the source of the cDNA or gDNA that made up the material.

Data came from immunoSEQ multiplex PCR; TCRdb stores just in-frame clones and leaves some out. The profile shows 66,000 or so clones, around four fifths of them singletons. Sequenced: peripheral blood. The rearrangement uses TRBV7-2 and TRBJ2-7; 7 bases fit TRBD2. This receptor was obtained from a human donor in a cohort sampled during active COVID-19. Here the CDR3 reads CASSRGGSAYEQYF. The DNA of the CDR3 is TGTGCCAGCAGCCGCGGGGGTTCAGCCTACGAGCAGTACTTC.